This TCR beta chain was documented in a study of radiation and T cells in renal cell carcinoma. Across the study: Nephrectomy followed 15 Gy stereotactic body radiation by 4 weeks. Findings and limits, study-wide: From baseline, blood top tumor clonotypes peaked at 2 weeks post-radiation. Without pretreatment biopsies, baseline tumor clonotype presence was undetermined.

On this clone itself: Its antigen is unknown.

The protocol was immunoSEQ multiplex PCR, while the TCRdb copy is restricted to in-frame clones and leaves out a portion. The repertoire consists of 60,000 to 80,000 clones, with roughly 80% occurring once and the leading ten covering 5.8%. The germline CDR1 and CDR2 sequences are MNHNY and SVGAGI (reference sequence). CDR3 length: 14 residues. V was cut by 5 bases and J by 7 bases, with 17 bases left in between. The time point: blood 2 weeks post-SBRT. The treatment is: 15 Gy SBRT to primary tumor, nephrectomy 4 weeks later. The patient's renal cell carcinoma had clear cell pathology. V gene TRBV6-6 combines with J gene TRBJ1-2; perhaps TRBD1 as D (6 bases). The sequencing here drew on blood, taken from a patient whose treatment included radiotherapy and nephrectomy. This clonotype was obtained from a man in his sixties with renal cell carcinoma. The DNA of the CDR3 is TGTGCCAGCAGTCCCCTCGGGAGGGGGGGTGGCTACACCTTC. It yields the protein CASSPLGRGGGYTF.